This T cell receptor (beta chain) appears in the sequencing data of a study of blood T cell repertoires in COVID-19. Looking at the study overall: T cells, B-cell-depleted T cells, or PBMCs provided the cDNA or gDNA that served as material.

On this clone: Other DNA sequences within the sample encode an identical CDR3.

This CDR3 has 14 amino acids. Trimming took 0 bases from V and 2 from J, leaving 8 bases between them. Germline CDR1 and CDR2: KGHSH and LQKENI. Enrolled during active infection, Seattle patients were then followed longitudinally. In the authors' methods: Amplifying reference gene primers gave estimates of nucleated cell counts. Using immunoSEQ multiplex PCR, the repertoire was profiled, and TCRdb retains in-frame clones only, with some absent. V and J calls and clone size are copied from that table; D and trimming were computed from the DNA. Of under 400,000 clones listed, roughly 87% are singletons.

The sequencing sample was made of peripheral blood. The sequence came from a woman between 55 and 75 years old with COVID-19, enrolled during active disease. This sequence joins TRBV18 and TRBJ2-7; weak D call: TRBD1 (6 bases). CDR3 bases: TGTGCCAGCTCACCACCTACAGGGACCTACGAGCAGTACTTC. Amino acid sequence: CASSPPTGTYEQYF.